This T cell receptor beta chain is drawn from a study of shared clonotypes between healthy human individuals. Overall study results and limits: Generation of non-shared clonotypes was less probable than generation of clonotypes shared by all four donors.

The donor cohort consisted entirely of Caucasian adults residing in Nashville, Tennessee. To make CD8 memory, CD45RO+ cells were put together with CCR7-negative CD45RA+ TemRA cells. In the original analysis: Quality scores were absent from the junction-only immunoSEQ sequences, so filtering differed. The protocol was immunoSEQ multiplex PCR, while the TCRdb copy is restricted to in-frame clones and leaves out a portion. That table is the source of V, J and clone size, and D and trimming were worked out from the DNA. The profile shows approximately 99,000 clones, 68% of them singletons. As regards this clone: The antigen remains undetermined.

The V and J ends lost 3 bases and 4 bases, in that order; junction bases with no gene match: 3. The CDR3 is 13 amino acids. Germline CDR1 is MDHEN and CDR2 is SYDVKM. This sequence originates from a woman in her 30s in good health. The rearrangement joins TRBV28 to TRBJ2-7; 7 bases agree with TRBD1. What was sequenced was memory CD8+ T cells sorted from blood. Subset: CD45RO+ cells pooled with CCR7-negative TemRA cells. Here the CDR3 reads CASSFQGEYEQYF. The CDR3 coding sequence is TGTGCCAGCAGTTTTCAGGGGGAGTACGAGCAGTACTTC.